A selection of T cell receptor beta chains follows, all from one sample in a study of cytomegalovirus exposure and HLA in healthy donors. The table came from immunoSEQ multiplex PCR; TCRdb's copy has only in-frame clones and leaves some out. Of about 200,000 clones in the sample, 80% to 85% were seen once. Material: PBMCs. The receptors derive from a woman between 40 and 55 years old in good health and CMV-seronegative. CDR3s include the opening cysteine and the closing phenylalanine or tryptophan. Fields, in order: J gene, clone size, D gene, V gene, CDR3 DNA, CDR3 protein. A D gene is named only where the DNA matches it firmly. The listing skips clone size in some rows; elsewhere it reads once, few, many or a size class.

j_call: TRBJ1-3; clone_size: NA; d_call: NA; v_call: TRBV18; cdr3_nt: TGTGCCAGCTCACCGGGAGGGGAATTCCTCCTCTCTGGAAACACCATATATTTT; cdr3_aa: CASSPGGEFLLSGNTIYF
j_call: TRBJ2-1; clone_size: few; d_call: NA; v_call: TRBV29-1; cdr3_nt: TGCAGCGTTGAAGGGTGGACTCACAATGAGCAGTTCTTC; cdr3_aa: CSVEGWTHNEQFF
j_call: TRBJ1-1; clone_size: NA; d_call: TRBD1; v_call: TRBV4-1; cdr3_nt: TGCGCCAGCAGCCAAGACCCCGGGACAGGAGTAGGTGAAGCTTTCTTT; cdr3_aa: CASSQDPGTGVGEAFF
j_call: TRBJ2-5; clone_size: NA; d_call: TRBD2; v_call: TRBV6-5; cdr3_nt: TGTGCCAGCAGGCGCGGGACTAGCGGAAAAGAGACCCAGTACTTC; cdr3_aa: CASRRGTSGKETQYF
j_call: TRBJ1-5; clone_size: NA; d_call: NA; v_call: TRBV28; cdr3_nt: TGTGCCAGCAGTCCCCCCCTTGGGGCAGTTCAGCCCCAGCATTTT; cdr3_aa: CASSPPLGAVQPQHF
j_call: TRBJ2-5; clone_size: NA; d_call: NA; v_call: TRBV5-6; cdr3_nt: TGTGCCAGCAGCTTTGAACGGTCGTGGACCCAGTACTTC; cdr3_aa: CASSFERSWTQYF
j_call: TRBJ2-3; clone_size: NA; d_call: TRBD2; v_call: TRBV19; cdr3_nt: TGTGCCAGTAGTCCGGCTGGACTAGCGGGTCTGGCTAGCACAGATACGCAGTATTTT; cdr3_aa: CASSPAGLAGLASTDTQYF
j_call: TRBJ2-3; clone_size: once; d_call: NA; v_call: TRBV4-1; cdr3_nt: TGCGCCAGCAGCCAAGTCGCAGGCGTCTCAGATACGCAGTATTTT; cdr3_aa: CASSQVAGVSDTQYF
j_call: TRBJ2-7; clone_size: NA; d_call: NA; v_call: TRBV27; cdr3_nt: TGTGCCAGCAGCTATCAGGGGCCATTCTACGAGCAGTACTTC; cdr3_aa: CASSYQGPFYEQYF
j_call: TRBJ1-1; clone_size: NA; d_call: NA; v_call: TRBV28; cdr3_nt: TGTGCCAGCAGTTCATACAGGGAAGGGAGTTTCTTT; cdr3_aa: CASSSYREGSFF
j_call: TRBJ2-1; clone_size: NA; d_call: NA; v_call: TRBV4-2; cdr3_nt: TGTGCCAGCAGCCAAGTGGTAGGGAGTGAGCAGTTCTTC; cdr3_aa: CASSQVVGSEQFF
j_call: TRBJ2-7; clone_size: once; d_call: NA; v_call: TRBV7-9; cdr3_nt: TGTGCCAGCAGCTTATCCTCCAGGGCCGAGCAGTACTTC; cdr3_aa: CASSLSSRAEQYF
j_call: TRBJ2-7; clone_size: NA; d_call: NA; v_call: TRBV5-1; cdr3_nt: TGCGCCAGCAGCCCGGCGGGGTTACAGCACTACGAGCAGTACTTC; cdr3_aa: CASSPAGLQHYEQYF
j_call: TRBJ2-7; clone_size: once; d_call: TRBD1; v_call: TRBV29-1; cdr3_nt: TGCAGCTTCTGGGACAGGGCGGTGAGCGAGCAGTACTTC; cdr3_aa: CSFWDRAVSEQYF
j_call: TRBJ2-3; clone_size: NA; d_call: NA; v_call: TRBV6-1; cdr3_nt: TGTGCCAGCCAACCTGGCAGCACAGATACGCAGTATTTT; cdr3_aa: CASQPGSTDTQYF
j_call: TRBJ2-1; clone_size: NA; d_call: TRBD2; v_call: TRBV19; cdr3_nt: TGTGCCAGTGCCACGGGAGGGCCTTATTTATTCTACAATGAGCAGTTCTTC; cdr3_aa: CASATGGPYLFYNEQFF
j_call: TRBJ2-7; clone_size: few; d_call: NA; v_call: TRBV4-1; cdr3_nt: TGCGCCAGCAGCCAAGAAGAGCCCCTGGCGGGCGGTACCTACGAGCAGTACTTC; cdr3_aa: CASSQEEPLAGGTYEQYF
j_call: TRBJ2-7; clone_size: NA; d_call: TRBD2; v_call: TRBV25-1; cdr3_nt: TGTGCCAGCACCCCCATAGCGGGAGCGGCCTACGAGCAGTACTTC; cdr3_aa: CASTPIAGAAYEQYF
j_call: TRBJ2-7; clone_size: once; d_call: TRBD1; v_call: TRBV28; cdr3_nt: TGTGCCAGCAGTTCCCGGACAGGACTCTCCTACGAGCAGTACTTC; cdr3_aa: CASSSRTGLSYEQYF
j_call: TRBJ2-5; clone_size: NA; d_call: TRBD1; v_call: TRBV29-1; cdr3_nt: TGCAGCGTTGACAGGGGGATGCAAGAGACCCAGTACTTC; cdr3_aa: CSVDRGMQETQYF
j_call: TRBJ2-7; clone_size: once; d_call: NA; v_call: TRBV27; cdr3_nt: TGTGCCAGTGGGGAGGCCCACGAGCAGTACTTC; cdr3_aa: CASGEAHEQYF
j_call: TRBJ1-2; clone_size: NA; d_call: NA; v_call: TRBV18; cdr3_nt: TGTGCCAGCTCACCAGAGACAGGAGGTGGCTACACCTTC; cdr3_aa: CASSPETGGGYTF
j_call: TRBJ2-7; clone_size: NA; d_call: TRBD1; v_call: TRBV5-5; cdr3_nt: TGTGCCAGCAGCTTGGAGGTGATGGGACAGGGGTTATACGAGCAGTACTTC; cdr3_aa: CASSLEVMGQGLYEQYF
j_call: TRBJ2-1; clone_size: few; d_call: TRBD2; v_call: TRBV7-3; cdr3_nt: TGTGCCAGCAGCCCCGGGCTAGCGGGGCTCAATGAGCAGTTCTTC; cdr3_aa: CASSPGLAGLNEQFF
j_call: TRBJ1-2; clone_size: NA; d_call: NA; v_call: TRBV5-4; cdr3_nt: TGTGCCAGCAGCTTGGTTGGGTACAGCTATGGCTACACCTTC; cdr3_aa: CASSLVGYSYGYTF
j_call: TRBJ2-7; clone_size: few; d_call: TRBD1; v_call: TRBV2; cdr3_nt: TGTGCCAGCAGAGCCGGGACAGGAGGCGCCTACGAGCAGTACTTC; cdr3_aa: CASRAGTGGAYEQYF